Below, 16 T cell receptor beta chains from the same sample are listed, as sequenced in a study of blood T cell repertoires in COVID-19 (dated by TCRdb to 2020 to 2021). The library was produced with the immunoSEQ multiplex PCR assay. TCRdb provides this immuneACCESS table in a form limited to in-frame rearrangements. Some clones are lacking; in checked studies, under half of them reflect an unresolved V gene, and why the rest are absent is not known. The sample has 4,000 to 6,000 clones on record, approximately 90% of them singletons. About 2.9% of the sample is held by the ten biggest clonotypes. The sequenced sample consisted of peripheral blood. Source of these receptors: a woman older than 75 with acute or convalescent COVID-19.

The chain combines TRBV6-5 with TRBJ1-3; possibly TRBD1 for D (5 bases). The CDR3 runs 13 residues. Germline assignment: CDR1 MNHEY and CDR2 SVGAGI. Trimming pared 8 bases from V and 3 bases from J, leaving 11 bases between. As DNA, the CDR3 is TGTGCCAGCCGGGGACTGGGTGGAAACACCATATATTTT. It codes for CASRGLGGNTIYF.

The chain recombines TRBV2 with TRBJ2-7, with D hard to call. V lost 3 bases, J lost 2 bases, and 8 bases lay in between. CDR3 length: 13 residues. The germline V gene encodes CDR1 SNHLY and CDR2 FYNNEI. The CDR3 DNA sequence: TGTGCCAGCAGTGAGTGGCAGACCTACGAGCAGTACTTC. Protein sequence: CASSEWQTYEQYF.

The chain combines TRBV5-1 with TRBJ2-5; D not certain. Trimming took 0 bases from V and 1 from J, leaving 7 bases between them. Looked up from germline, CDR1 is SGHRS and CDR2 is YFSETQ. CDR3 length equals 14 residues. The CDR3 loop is CASSLGPRQETQYF. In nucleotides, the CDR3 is TGCGCCAGCAGCTTGGGTCCCCGCCAAGAGACCCAGTACTTC. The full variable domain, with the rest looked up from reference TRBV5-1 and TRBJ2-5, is KAGVTQTPRYLIKTRGQQVTLSCSPISGHRSVSWYQQTPGQGLQFLFEYFSETQRNKGNFPGRFSGRQFSNSRSEMNVSTLELGDSALYLCASSLGPRQETQYFGPGTRLLVL.

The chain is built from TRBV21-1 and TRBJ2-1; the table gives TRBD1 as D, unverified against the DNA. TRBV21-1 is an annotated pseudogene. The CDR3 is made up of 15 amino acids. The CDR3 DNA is TGTGCCAGCAGTGATATACACCATTCCGACAATGAGCAGTTCTTC. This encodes CASSDIHHSDNEQFF.

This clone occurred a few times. The CDR3 loop reads CASSYARDTDSNQPQHF. The CDR3 bases are TGTGCCAGCAGTTACGCGAGGGACACAGATAGCAATCAGCCCCAGCATTTT. J is TRBJ1-5 and V is TRBV6-7, with D possibly being TRBD1 (6 bases). TRBV6-7 is reported as an ORF; its role is uncertain. V was cut by 2 bases and J by 0 bases, with 14 bases left in between. This CDR3 region has 17 residues.

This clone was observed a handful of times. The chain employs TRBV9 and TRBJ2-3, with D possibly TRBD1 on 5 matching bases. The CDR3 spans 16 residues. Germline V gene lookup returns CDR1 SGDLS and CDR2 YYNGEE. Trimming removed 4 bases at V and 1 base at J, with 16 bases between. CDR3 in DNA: TGTGCCAGCAGCCCTCATGCCAGGGAAGGCACAGATACGCAGTATTTT. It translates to CASSPHAREGTDTQYF.

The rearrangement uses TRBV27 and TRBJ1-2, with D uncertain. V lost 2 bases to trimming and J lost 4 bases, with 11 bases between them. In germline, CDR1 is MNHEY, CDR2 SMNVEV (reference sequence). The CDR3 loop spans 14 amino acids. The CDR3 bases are TGTGCCAGCAGTTTAGCCGGGGTCGGCTATGGCTACACCTTC. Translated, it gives CASSLAGVGYGYTF.

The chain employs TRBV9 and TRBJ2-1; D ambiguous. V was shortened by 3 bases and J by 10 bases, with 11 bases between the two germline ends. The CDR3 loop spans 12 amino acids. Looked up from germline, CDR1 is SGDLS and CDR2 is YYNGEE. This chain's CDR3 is CASSGPQYEQFF. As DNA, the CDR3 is TGTGCCAGCAGCGGCCCCCAGTACGAGCAGTTCTTC.

This chain's CDR3 is CASSQDNIKGQPQHF. CDR3 coding DNA: TGCGCCAGCAGCCAAGATAATATAAAGGGGCAGCCCCAGCATTTT. This rearrangement joins TRBV4-1 to TRBJ1-5, with D possibly being TRBD1 (5 bases). Germline V gene lookup returns CDR1 MGHRA and CDR2 YSYEKL. The CDR3 extends over 15 amino acids. V was shortened by 0 bases and J by 7 bases, with 13 bases between the two germline ends.

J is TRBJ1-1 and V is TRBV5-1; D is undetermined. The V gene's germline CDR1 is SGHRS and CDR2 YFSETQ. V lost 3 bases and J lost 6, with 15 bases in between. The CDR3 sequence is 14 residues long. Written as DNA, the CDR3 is TGCGCCAGCAGCTCGTGGGGAGGAGACGCTGAAGCTTTCTTT. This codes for CASSSWGGDAEAFF.

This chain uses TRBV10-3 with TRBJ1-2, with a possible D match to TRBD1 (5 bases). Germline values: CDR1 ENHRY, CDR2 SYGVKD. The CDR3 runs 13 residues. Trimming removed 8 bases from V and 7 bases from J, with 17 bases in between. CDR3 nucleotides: TGTGCCATCCGGTCCGGGGGAGAGGCTGGCTACACCTTC. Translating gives CAIRSGGEAGYTF.

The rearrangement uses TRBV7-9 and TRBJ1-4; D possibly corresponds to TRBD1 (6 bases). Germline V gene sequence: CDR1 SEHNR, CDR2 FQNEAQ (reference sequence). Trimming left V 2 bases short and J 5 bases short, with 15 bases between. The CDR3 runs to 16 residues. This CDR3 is CASSLTRGRLNEKLFF. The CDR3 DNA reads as TGTGCCAGCAGCTTAACCAGGGGCCGCCTGAATGAAAAACTGTTTTTT.

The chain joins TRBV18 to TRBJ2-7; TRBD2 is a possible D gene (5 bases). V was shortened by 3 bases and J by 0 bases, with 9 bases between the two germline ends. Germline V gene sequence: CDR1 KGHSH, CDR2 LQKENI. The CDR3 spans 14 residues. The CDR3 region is CASSPGLTSYEQYF. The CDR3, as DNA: TGTGCCAGCTCACCTGGACTGACCTCCTACGAGCAGTACTTC.

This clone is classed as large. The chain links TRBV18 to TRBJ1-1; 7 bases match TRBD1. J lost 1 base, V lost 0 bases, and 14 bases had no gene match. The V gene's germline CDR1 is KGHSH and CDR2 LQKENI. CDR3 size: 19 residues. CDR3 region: CASSPPYEHKDRRNTEAFF. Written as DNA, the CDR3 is TGTGCCAGCTCACCACCGTACGAGCATAAGGACAGGCGGAACACTGAAGCTTTCTTT.

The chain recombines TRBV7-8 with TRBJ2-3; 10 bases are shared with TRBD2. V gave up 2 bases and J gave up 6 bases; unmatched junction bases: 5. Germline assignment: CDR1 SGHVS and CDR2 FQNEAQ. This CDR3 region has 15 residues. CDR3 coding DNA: TGTGCCAGCAGCTTAAGCGGGGGGGCATATGATACGCAGTATTTT. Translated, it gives CASSLSGGAYDTQYF.

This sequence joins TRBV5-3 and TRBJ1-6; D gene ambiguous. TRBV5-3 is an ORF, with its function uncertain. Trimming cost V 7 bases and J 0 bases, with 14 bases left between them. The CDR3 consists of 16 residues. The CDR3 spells CARGRPSSSYNSPLHF. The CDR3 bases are TGTGCCAGAGGCAGGCCGAGTTCCTCCTATAATTCACCCCTCCACTTT.